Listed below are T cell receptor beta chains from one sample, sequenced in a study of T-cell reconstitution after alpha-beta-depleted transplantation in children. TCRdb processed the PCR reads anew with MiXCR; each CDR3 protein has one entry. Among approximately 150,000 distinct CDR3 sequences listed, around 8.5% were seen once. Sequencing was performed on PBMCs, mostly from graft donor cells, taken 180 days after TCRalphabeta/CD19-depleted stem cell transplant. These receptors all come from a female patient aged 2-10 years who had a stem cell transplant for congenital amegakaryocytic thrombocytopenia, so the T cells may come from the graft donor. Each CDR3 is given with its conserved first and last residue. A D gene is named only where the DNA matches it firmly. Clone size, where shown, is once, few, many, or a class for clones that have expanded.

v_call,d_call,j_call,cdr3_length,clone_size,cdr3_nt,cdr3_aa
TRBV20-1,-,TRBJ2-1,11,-,TGCAGTGAGGTTATTTTCAATGACCAGTTCTTC,CSEVIFNDQFF
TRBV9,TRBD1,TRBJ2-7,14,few,TGTGCCAGCAGCGTAGGACAGGGGGTTTACGAGCAGTACTTC,CASSVGQGVYEQYF
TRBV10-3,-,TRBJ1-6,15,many,TGTGCCATCAGTGAAGGGAGCCTTTATAATTCACCCCTCCACTTT,CAISEGSLYNSPLHF
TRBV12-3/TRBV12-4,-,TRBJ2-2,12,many,TGTGCCAGCAGTCAGGGCCCCGGGGAGCTGTTTTTT,CASSQGPGELFF
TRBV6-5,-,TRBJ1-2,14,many,TGTGCCAGCAGTTTAGCGGGCCCCCAGGGGGGCTACACCTTC,CASSLAGPQGGYTF
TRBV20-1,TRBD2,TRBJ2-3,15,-,TGCAGTGCTAGAGATACCCCCAGCGGGAGTGATACGCAGTATTTT,CSARDTPSGSDTQYF
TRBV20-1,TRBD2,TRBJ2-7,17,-,TGCAGTGCTAGAGCCCTGGGACTAGCGTGGGGACCCCTCGAGCAGTACTTC,CSARALGLAWGPLEQYF
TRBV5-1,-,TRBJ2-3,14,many,TGCGCCAGCAGCTTCACAGGGTTCACAGATACGCAGTATTTT,CASSFTGFTDTQYF
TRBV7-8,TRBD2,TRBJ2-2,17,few,TGTGCCAGCAGCCTAGCGGGGGGACACCCGAACACCGGGGAGCTGTTTTTT,CASSLAGGHPNTGELFF
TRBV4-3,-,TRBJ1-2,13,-,TGCGCCAGCAGCCAAGTAACCGGGGATGGCTACACCTTC,CASSQVTGDGYTF
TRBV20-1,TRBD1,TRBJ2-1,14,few,TGCAGTGCCAACCGGGACAGGGGATCGGCTGAGCAGTTCTTC,CSANRDRGSAEQFF
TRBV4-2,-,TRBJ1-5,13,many,TGTGCCAGCAGCCAAAACCACAATCAGCCCCAGCATTTT,CASSQNHNQPQHF
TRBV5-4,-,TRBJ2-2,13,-,TGTGCCAGCAGCTTGTTAACGTCCGGGGAGCTGTTTTTT,CASSLLTSGELFF
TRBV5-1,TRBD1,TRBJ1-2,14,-,TGCGCCAGCAGCTTGGGGGACAGTAACTATGGCTACACCTTC,CASSLGDSNYGYTF
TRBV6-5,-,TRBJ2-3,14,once,TGTGCCAGCAGTTACTCATATAGCACAGATACGCAGTATTTT,CASSYSYSTDTQYF
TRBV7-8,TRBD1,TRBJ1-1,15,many,TGTGCCAGCAGCCCAACAGGGGGCCCGAACACTGAAGCTTTCTTT,CASSPTGGPNTEAFF